The 23 T cell receptor beta chains below come from one sample, sequenced in a study of blood T cell repertoires in COVID-19. TCRdb's copy holds only in-frame clones and misses some; the assay was immunoSEQ multiplex PCR. Of around 60,000 clones listed, around 89% are singletons. The sequenced sample consisted of peripheral blood. The receptors derive from a human donor with active COVID-19. The donor label of this sample is uncertain.

V is TRBV19 and J is TRBJ1-6; TRBD1 matches at 12 bases. V shed 10 bases and J 9 bases; nucleotides not matched to a gene: 4. This CDR3 region has 13 residues. CDR1 LNHDA and CDR2 SQIVND come from the germline V gene (reference sequence). CDR3 sequence (DNA): TGTGCCACCCGGGACAGGGGGCTTTCACCCCTCCACTTT. Its translation is CATRDRGLSPLHF.

The chain joins TRBV6-5 to TRBJ1-5; D gene uncertain. This CDR3 region has 14 residues. CDR1 MNHEY and CDR2 SVGAGI come from the germline V gene. V was trimmed by 8 bases and J by 5 bases, leaving 16 bases between them. CDR3 in amino acids: CASRNLSPDQPQHF. CDR3 coding DNA: TGTGCCAGCCGAAACCTGTCCCCAGATCAGCCCCAGCATTTT.

This chain joins TRBV29-1 and TRBJ1-5; weak D call: TRBD1 (6 bases). V lost 6 bases to trimming and J lost 6 bases, with 15 bases between them. The CDR3 extends over 13 amino acids. Germline V gene sequence: CDR1 SQVTM, CDR2 ANQGSEA. DNA for the CDR3: TGCAGCGTCGACACAGGGATCGGTCAGCCCCAGCATTTT. Translated, it gives CSVDTGIGQPQHF. The full variable domain, with the rest looked up from reference TRBV29-1 and TRBJ1-5, is SAVISQKPSRDICQRGTSLTIQCQVDSQVTMMFWYRQQPGQSLTLIATANQGSEATYESGFVIDKFPISRPNLTFSTLTVSNMSPEDSSIYLCSVDTGIGQPQHFGDGTRLSIL.

CDR3 sequence reads: CASSHPGLSGNTIYF. In nucleotides, the CDR3 is TGTGCCAGCAGCCACCCTGGGCTGTCTGGAAACACCATATATTTT. The V gene is TRBV6-5, the J gene TRBJ1-3; D remains unclear. Trimming removed 6 bases at V and 1 base at J, with 13 bases between. There are 15 residues in the CDR3. In germline, CDR1 is MNHEY, CDR2 SVGAGI.

This clone has more than one count but fewer than ten. The chain combines TRBV2 with TRBJ1-5, with D unclear. CDR1 and CDR2 (germline): SNHLY, FYNNEI. The V gene lost 5 bases and the J gene lost 6 bases, with 14 bases spanning the gap. The CDR3 contains 14 residues. The CDR3 here is CASSPRRAVQPQHF. CDR3 in DNA: TGTGCCAGCAGTCCTCGGAGGGCGGTTCAGCCCCAGCATTTT. Drawing the rest from reference TRBV2 and TRBJ1-5, the complete variable domain is EPEVTQTPSHQVTQMGQEVILRCVPISNHLYFYWYRQILGQKVEFLVSFYNNEISEKSEIFDDQFSVERPDGSNFTLKIRSTKLEDSAMYFCASSPRRAVQPQHFGDGTRLSIL.

In its sample, this clone was seen once. The chain has TRBV9 and TRBJ2-7, with 10 bases lining up with TRBD2. V trimming: 1 base; J trimming: 5 bases; junction bases outside the gene matches: 9. The CDR3 loop spans 16 amino acids. Germline V lookup: CDR1 SGDLS, CDR2 YYNGEE. Written as DNA, the CDR3 is TGTGCCAGCAGCGTATCCTCCACTAGCGGGGTTAACGAGCAGTACTTC. Residues: CASSVSSTSGVNEQYF.

The CDR3 sequence is CASSVDPTLGGPLPSYEQYF. The CDR3 DNA reads as TGTGCCAGCAGCGTAGACCCCACTTTAGGGGGTCCACTCCCTTCCTACGAGCAGTACTTC. The V gene is TRBV9, the J gene TRBJ2-7; weak D call: TRBD1 (6 bases). Per the germline V gene, CDR1 is SGDLS and CDR2 is YYNGEE. The CDR3 runs to 20 residues. Trimming stripped 0 bases from V and 1 base from J, with 26 bases between.

The rearrangement uses TRBV7-8 and TRBJ2-5, with D possibly matching TRBD2 (5 bases). Germline V lookup: CDR1 SGHVS, CDR2 FQNEAQ. This CDR3 has 11 residues. Trimming stripped 6 bases from V and 5 bases from J, with 7 bases between. CDR3 coding DNA: TGTGCCAGCAGGGACTCGGAGACCCAGTACTTC. Residues: CASRDSETQYF.

The chain joins TRBV10-3 to TRBJ2-7; 7 bases are shared with TRBD2. V was clipped by 7 bases and J by 3 bases; unmatched bases: 9. Germline lookup yields CDR1 ENHRY and CDR2 SYGVKD. The CDR3 has 14 residues. The CDR3 DNA follows: TGTGCCATCATGGGGGGGGACGGAGTCTACGAGCAGTACTTC. Its protein is CAIMGGDGVYEQYF.

This chain connects TRBV28 to TRBJ2-1; the D gene is possibly TRBD2 (6 bases). CDR3 length: 12 amino acids. Trimming left V 6 bases short and J 10 bases short, with 13 bases between. Per germline, CDR1 MDHEN and CDR2 SYDVKM. This CDR3 is CASRPLRGEQFF. CDR3 sequence (DNA): TGTGCCAGCAGACCCCTTCGGGGGGAGCAGTTCTTC.

This CDR3 reads CASSFGSFVYEQYF. The CDR3, as DNA: TGTGCCAGCAGTTTTGGCAGTTTCGTCTACGAGCAGTACTTC. V usage is TRBV28 and J usage is TRBJ2-7, with D hard to call. Per germline, CDR1 MDHEN and CDR2 SYDVKM. The CDR3 contains 14 residues. V lost 3 bases and J lost 3, with 12 bases in between. The full variable domain, in which reference TRBV28 and TRBJ2-7 provide the parts outside the CDR3, is DVKVTQSSRYLVKRTGEKVFLECVQDMDHENMFWYRQDPGLGLRLIYFSYDVKMKEKGDIPEGYSVSREKKERFSLILESASTNQTSMYLCASSFGSFVYEQYFGPGTRLTVT.

The rearrangement links TRBV2 to TRBJ1-2, with D possibly TRBD1 on 6 matching bases. Trimming pared 6 bases from V and 2 bases from J, leaving 13 bases between. The CDR3 has 14 amino acids. CDR1 is SNHLY, CDR2 FYNNEI, per germline. CDR3 residues: CASSDRHLNYGYTF. CDR3 in DNA: TGTGCCAGCAGCGACAGGCACCTCAACTATGGCTACACCTTC.

The chain has TRBV6-1 and TRBJ1-1; perhaps TRBD1 as D (6 bases). Deletions cut 2 bases from V and 4 bases from J, with 11 bases between. Germline loops: CDR1 MNHNS, CDR2 SASEGT. The CDR3 is made up of 14 amino acids. The CDR3 DNA reads TGTGCCAGCAGTGAAACAGGGTTGGGCACTGAAGCTTTCTTT. It translates to CASSETGLGTEAFF.

The chain employs TRBV30 and TRBJ2-7; TRBD1 might be the D (6 bases). Trimming stripped 5 bases from V and 5 bases from J, with 16 bases between. This CDR3 comprises 13 residues. Looked up from germline, CDR1 is GTSNPN and CDR2 is SVGIG (reference sequence). In DNA form, the CDR3 reads TGTGCCTGGGCGCAGGGGAATCTCCACGAGCAGTACTTC. It specifies CAWAQGNLHEQYF.

V usage is TRBV4-1 and J usage is TRBJ2-7, with 10 nucleotides matching TRBD2. The germline V gene has CDR1 MGHRA and CDR2 YSYEKL. V shed 2 bases and J 4 bases; nucleotides not matched to a gene: 11. This CDR3 is 17 amino acids long. CDR3 loop: CASSQKLGLAGEYEQYF. DNA of the CDR3: TGCGCCAGCAGCCAAAAGTTAGGGCTAGCGGGAGAATACGAGCAGTACTTC.

The CDR3 spells CASSQDGGVSHLTDTQYF. As DNA, the CDR3 is TGCGCCAGCAGCCAAGATGGCGGGGTTAGCCATCTCACAGATACGCAGTATTTT. The chain is built from TRBV4-1 and TRBJ2-3; a weak D match, TRBD2 (6 bases). Germline V gene sequence: CDR1 MGHRA, CDR2 YSYEKL. V was cut by 0 bases and J by 2 bases, with 18 bases left in between. This CDR3 region has 18 residues.

J is TRBJ1-4 and V is TRBV5-5; TRBD1 matches at 11 bases. Per the germline V gene, CDR1 is SGHKS and CDR2 is YYEKEE (reference sequence). Trimming took 2 bases from V and 8 from J; bases not matched to a gene: 5. The CDR3 is made up of 15 amino acids. CDR3 DNA sequence: TGTGCCAGCAGCTTAGACCGGGACAGGGGGGAAAAACTGTTTTTT. The encoded protein is CASSLDRDRGEKLFF.

The rearrangement links TRBV3-1 (or the pseudogene TRBV3-2) to TRBJ2-1, with TRBD2 identical over 7 bases. The CDR3 sequence is 16 residues long. CDR1 and CDR2 from the germline V gene are LGHDT and YNNKEL (reference sequence). V lost 3 bases, J lost 9 bases, and 14 bases stayed unmatched. CDR3 protein: CASSHSRLRETTEQFF. In nucleotides, the CDR3 is TGTGCCAGCAGCCATAGCCGGTTGCGGGAGACGACTGAGCAGTTCTTC.

The gene calls are TRBV7-6 and TRBJ2-5; 7 nucleotides match TRBD2. The CDR3 has 17 residues. V shed 1 base and J 1 base; nucleotides not matched to a gene: 9. Germline CDR1 is SGHVS and CDR2 is FNYEAQ. The DNA of the CDR3 is TGTGCCAGCAGCTTAGTTCCTGGCGGGAGAGGCCAAGAGACCCAGTACTTC. Translated, it gives CASSLVPGGRGQETQYF.

CDR3 in amino acids: CASSQERILRNSPLHF. In DNA form, the CDR3 reads TGTGCCAGCAGCCAAGAGAGGATTTTGAGGAATTCACCCCTCCACTTT. The genes are TRBV4-2 and TRBJ1-6, with D unclear. The CDR3 loop spans 16 amino acids. The V gene's germline CDR1 is LGHNA and CDR2 YNFKEQ. The V gene lost 0 bases and the J gene lost 7 bases, with 13 bases spanning the gap.

The chain is built from TRBV5-1 and TRBJ1-2, with TRBD1 matching over 8 bases. This CDR3 is built from 14 residues. V lost 4 bases and J lost 4; bases outside the gene matches: 6. In germline, CDR1 is SGHRS, CDR2 YFSETQ. The CDR3 DNA reads TGCGCCAGCAGCCCGACAGGGGATTCCTATGGCTACACCTTC. The encoded protein is CASSPTGDSYGYTF.

The chain uses TRBV5-1 and TRBJ2-7, with TRBD2 matching over 13 bases. The CDR3 length is 16 residues. The trim removed 0 bases at V and 4 bases at J, leaving 4 bases unmatched. Germline CDR1 is SGHRS and CDR2 is YFSETQ. In DNA, the CDR3 is TGCGCCAGCAGCTTGGGGGGACTAGCGGGATTTTACGAGCAGTACTTC. It specifies CASSLGGLAGFYEQYF. The variable domain in full, completed from reference TRBV5-1 and TRBJ2-7, reads KAGVTQTPRYLIKTRGQQVTLSCSPISGHRSVSWYQQTPGQGLQFLFEYFSETQRNKGNFPGRFSGRQFSNSRSEMNVSTLELGDSALYLCASSLGGLAGFYEQYFGPGTRLTVT.

V usage is TRBV12-5 and J usage is TRBJ2-5; the D gene is possibly TRBD1 (6 bases). The CDR3 contains 17 residues. Germline CDR1 LGHNT, CDR2 FRNRAP. V shed 4 bases and J shed 5 bases, with 23 bases lying between them. CDR3: CASGSQESRARGETQYF. The CDR3 nucleotides are TGTGCTAGTGGTTCGCAAGAGAGCAGGGCGAGGGGGGAGACCCAGTACTTC.